This T cell receptor beta chain was observed in a study of early T cells in non-severe SARS-CoV-2 infection. Trimming cost V 6 bases and J 4 bases, with 16 bases left between them. The CDR3 spans 15 residues. Germline CDR1 is LNHDA and CDR2 is SQIVND (reference sequence). This clonotype was recorded at least ten times. MiXCR was run by TCRdb on the 5' RACE reads, yielding one entry per CDR3 protein. The sample contains under 65,000 distinct CDR3 sequences, 12% of which appear only once. The sample consisted of whole blood. This receptor was obtained from an adult who was a healthcare worker with PCR-confirmed SARS-CoV-2 infection or an uninfected control (not recorded which). V and J are TRBV19 and TRBJ1-5, with D uncertain. The CDR3 nucleotides read TGTGCCAGTAGCGCCTGGGCAAGGTTTAATCAGCCCCAGCATTTT. The encoded protein is CASSAWARFNQPQHF.